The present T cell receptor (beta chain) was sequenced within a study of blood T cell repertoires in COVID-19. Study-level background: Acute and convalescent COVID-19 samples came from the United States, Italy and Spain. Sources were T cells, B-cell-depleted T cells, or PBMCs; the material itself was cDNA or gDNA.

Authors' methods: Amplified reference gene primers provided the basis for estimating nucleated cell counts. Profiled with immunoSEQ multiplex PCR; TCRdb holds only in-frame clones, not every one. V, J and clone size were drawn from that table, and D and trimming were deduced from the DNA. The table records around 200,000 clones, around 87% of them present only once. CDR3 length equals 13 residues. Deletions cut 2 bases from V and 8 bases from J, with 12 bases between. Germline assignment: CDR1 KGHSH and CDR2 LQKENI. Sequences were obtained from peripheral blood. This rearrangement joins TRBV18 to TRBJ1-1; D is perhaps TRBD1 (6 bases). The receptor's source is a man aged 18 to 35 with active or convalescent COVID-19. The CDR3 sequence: CASSPATGLEAFF. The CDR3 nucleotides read TGTGCCAGCTCACCAGCGACAGGATTAGAAGCTTTCTTT.